Listed here is a single TCR beta chain. TCRdb keeps only in-frame clones here, not all; method: immunoSEQ multiplex PCR. The table records around 170,000 clones, approximately 91% of them present only once. The CDR3 extends over 15 amino acids. Germline V lookup: CDR1 LNHDA, CDR2 SQIVND (reference sequence). V lost 7 bases and J lost 4, with 17 bases in between. This entry belongs to a study of blood T cell repertoires in COVID-19. For the study at large: Samples representing acute and convalescent COVID-19 were sourced from the United States, Italy and Spain. Sample material is recorded as cDNA or gDNA derived from T cells, B-cell-depleted T cells, or PBMCs.

The chain joins TRBV19 to TRBJ2-4; tentative D call: TRBD2 (7 bases). The TCR comes from a man aged 45 to 65 with acute or convalescent COVID-19. What was sequenced was peripheral blood. The DNA of the CDR3 is TGTGCCAGTAACGCGTCGGGGGGCTTTAAAAACATTCAGTACTTC. Its protein is CASNASGGFKNIQYF. Drawing the rest from reference TRBV19 and TRBJ2-4, the complete variable domain is DGGITQSPKYLFRKEGQNVTLSCEQNLNHDAMYWYRQDPGQGLRLIYYSQIVNDFQKGDIAEGYSVSREKKESFPLTVTSAQKNPTAFYLCASNASGGFKNIQYFGAGTRLSVL.